The rows below give T cell receptor beta chains drawn from one sample of a study of cytomegalovirus exposure and HLA in healthy donors. The assay was immunoSEQ multiplex PCR, and TCRdb's table has in-frame clones only and misses some. Its table lists approximately 140,000 clones. The sample comprised PBMCs. These receptors all stem from a woman aged 45-65 years in good health and CMV-seronegative. CDR3s include the opening cysteine and the closing phenylalanine or tryptophan. A D gene is named only where the DNA matches it firmly.

D gene	V gene	J gene	CDR3 protein	CDR3 DNA
-	TRBV5-1	TRBJ1-1	CASRPRQDTNTEAFF	TGCGCCAGCAGACCCAGACAGGACACGAACACTGAAGCTTTCTTT
-	TRBV14	TRBJ1-2	CASSHGPSYGYTF	TGTGCCAGCAGCCATGGGCCGTCCTATGGCTACACCTTC
-	TRBV7-7	TRBJ2-1	CASSLAPENEQFF	TGTGCTAGCAGCTTAGCCCCCGAGAATGAGCAGTTCTTC
-	TRBV29-1	TRBJ1-3	CSVVTVGSTIYF	TGCAGCGTTGTGACAGTCGGAAGCACCATATATTTT
-	TRBV30	TRBJ2-7	CAWRGSGVYEQYF	TGTGCCTGGAGGGGTTCCGGGGTCTACGAGCAGTACTTC
-	TRBV10-2	TRBJ2-1	CASRENRQFF	TGCGCCAGCAGAGAGAATCGGCAGTTCTTC
-	TRBV11-2	TRBJ2-7	CASSLRGDEQYF	TGTGCCAGCAGCTTAAGAGGCGACGAGCAGTACTTC
TRBD1	TRBV7-6	TRBJ1-5	CASSVESRGMSNQPQHF	TGTGCCAGCAGCGTAGAGTCCAGGGGGATGAGCAATCAGCCCCAGCATTTT
-	TRBV18	TRBJ1-5	CASSPPSGYNQPQHF	TGTGCCAGCTCACCACCCTCAGGGTACAATCAGCCCCAGCATTTT
-	TRBV11-3	TRBJ1-2	CASSRGSGDGDGYTF	TGTGCCAGCAGCCGCGGGAGTGGGGATGGCGATGGCTACACCTTC
-	TRBV7-2	TRBJ1-5	CASSNMGNQPQHF	TGTGCCAGCAGCAACATGGGCAATCAGCCCCAGCATTTT
TRBD1	TRBV19	TRBJ1-4	CASSIVNRGLTNEKLFF	TGTGCCAGTAGTATTGTCAACAGGGGTTTGACTAATGAAAAACTGTTTTTT
-	TRBV19	TRBJ1-5	CASSSGRSNQPQHF	TGTGCCAGCTCCTCAGGGCGAAGCAATCAGCCCCAGCATTTT
TRBD1	TRBV11-2	TRBJ2-7	CASSLSGGGTGFYEQYF	TGTGCCAGCAGCTTATCGGGGGGCGGGACAGGGTTCTACGAGCAGTACTTC
TRBD1	TRBV5-1	TRBJ1-6	CASKQGNSPLHF	TGCGCCAGCAAACAGGGGAATTCACCCCTCCACTTT
TRBD1	TRBV5-1	TRBJ2-3	CASSLTTGGDFEGTQYF	TGCGCCAGCAGCCTAACGACAGGGGGGGATTTTGAGGGTACGCAGTATTTT
-	TRBV6-6	TRBJ2-1	CASSYHERAGEQFF	TGTGCCAGCAGTTACCACGAGCGAGCGGGTGAGCAGTTCTTC
TRBD1	TRBV28	TRBJ1-2	CACNGQGPGYTF	TGTGCCTGTAACGGACAGGGTCCTGGCTACACCTTC
TRBD2	TRBV4-1	TRBJ2-3	CASSQEAPWREGRHTQYF	TGCGCCAGCAGCCAAGAAGCACCGTGGCGGGAGGGCCGCCATACGCAGTATTTT
-	TRBV27	TRBJ1-2	CASSLSFQNYGYTF	TGTGCCAGCAGTTTATCTTTTCAGAACTATGGCTACACCTTC
TRBD2	TRBV28	TRBJ2-1	CASSPSRTSGRASYNEQFF	TGTGCCAGCAGCCCCTCTCGGACTAGCGGGAGGGCATCCTACAATGAGCAGTTCTTC
TRBD1	TRBV5-5	TRBJ1-4	CASRRTGATNEKLFF	TGTGCCAGCAGGCGGACAGGTGCAACTAATGAAAAACTGTTTTTT
TRBD1	TRBV5-1	TRBJ2-5	CASSTDRGQTQYF	TGCGCCAGCAGCACTGACAGGGGGCAGACCCAGTACTTC
TRBD2	TRBV5-6	TRBJ2-1	CASSFGASGSNEQFF	TGTGCCAGCAGCTTCGGGGCTAGCGGGAGCAATGAGCAGTTCTTC
-	TRBV4-2	TRBJ1-4	CASSQVRATNEKLFF	TGTGCCAGCAGCCAAGTGAGGGCAACTAATGAAAAACTGTTTTTT
-	TRBV7-9	TRBJ2-3	CASSRLAYSTDTQYF	TGTGCCAGCAGCCGTCTAGCCTACAGCACAGATACGCAGTATTTT
TRBD1	TRBV7-3	TRBJ1-2	CASSLGTGGYGYTF	TGTGCCAGCAGCTTAGGGACAGGGGGCTATGGCTACACCTTC
TRBD2	TRBV28	TRBJ2-7	CASSLWASGSSYEQYF	TGTGCCAGCAGTTTATGGGCTAGCGGGAGCTCCTACGAGCAGTACTTC
TRBD2	TRBV5-1	TRBJ2-1	CASSLEGLARSYNEQFF	TGCGCCAGCAGCTTGGAAGGACTAGCGCGAAGTTACAATGAGCAGTTCTTC
TRBD1	TRBV4-3	TRBJ2-7	CASSQVRDRAYEQYF	TGCGCCAGCAGCCAAGTACGGGACAGGGCCTACGAGCAGTACTTC
-	TRBV2	TRBJ1-5	CASSETRSSNQPQHF	TGTGCCAGCAGTGAAACTAGGTCCAGCAATCAGCCCCAGCATTTT
-	TRBV7-8	TRBJ1-1	CASSIAPGQPEAFF	TGTGCCAGCAGCATAGCCCCAGGACAGCCTGAAGCTTTCTTT
TRBD1	TRBV2	TRBJ1-1	CASRESPTGGRTEAFF	TGTGCCAGCAGGGAGTCTCCGACAGGGGGACGGACTGAAGCTTTCTTT
TRBD1	TRBV19	TRBJ2-4	CASSIVGTERNIQYF	TGTGCCAGTAGTATAGTTGGGACAGAGAGAAACATTCAGTACTTC
TRBD1	TRBV5-1	TRBJ1-3	CASGQQGDNTIYF	TGCGCCAGCGGCCAACAGGGGGACAACACCATATATTTT
TRBD1	TRBV23-1	TRBJ1-1	CASSRSGGTEAFF	TGCGCCAGCAGTCGATCAGGGGGCACTGAAGCTTTCTTT
-	TRBV27	TRBJ2-7	CASSLRRSGYEQYF	TGTGCCAGCAGTTTAAGGCGGTCCGGCTACGAGCAGTACTTC
TRBD2	TRBV27	TRBJ2-7	CASSRTSGANEQYF	TGTGCCAGCAGTCGGACTAGCGGCGCCAACGAGCAGTACTTC
TRBD1	TRBV10-3	TRBJ1-2	CATRTGAFNYGYTF	TGTGCCACTAGGACAGGGGCCTTTAACTATGGCTACACCTTC
-	TRBV4-2	TRBJ2-2	CASSQHVRDTGELFF	TGTGCCAGCAGCCAACACGTGCGAGACACCGGGGAGCTGTTTTTT
-	TRBV5-1	TRBJ1-2	CASSLFAVGYTF	TGCGCCAGCAGCTTGTTTGCAGTCGGCTACACCTTC
TRBD2	TRBV6-5	TRBJ2-2	CASSSRRGGTGELFF	TGTGCCAGCAGCTCACGCCGGGGGGGGACCGGGGAGCTGTTTTTT
-	TRBV5-6	TRBJ2-5	CASSVYRVFTQETQYF	TGTGCCAGCAGCGTTTACAGGGTTTTCACACAAGAGACCCAGTACTTC
-	TRBV27	TRBJ1-5	CASSPSGRVVPQHF	TGTGCCAGCAGCCCGTCGGGCAGGGTGGTACCCCAGCATTTT
TRBD2	TRBV6-5	TRBJ2-7	CASSYSGGVNEQYF	TGTGCCAGCAGTTATAGCGGGGGGGTAAACGAGCAGTACTTC
TRBD2	TRBV19	TRBJ2-1	CASSIPTGGTYNEQFF	TGTGCCAGTAGTATCCCGACGGGGGGTACCTACAATGAGCAGTTCTTC
-	TRBV28	TRBJ1-2	CASSLFKAGVNGYTF	TGTGCCAGCAGTTTATTTAAGGCAGGGGTAAATGGCTACACCTTC
TRBD1	TRBV27	TRBJ1-2	CASSFYTPGTGELYGYTF	TGTGCCAGCAGTTTCTATACCCCCGGGACAGGGGAATTGTATGGCTACACCTTC
-	TRBV7-2	TRBJ2-2	CASSTQGITGELFF	TGTGCCAGCAGTACCCAGGGGATTACCGGGGAGCTGTTTTTT
-	TRBV29-1	TRBJ1-1	CSVEGGFRTEAFF	TGCAGCGTTGAAGGGGGCTTTAGGACTGAAGCTTTCTTT
-	TRBV5-1	TRBJ1-2	CASSLDLRQLNYGYTF	TGCGCCAGCAGCTTGGATCTCCGACAGCTTAACTATGGCTACACCTTC
-	TRBV5-1	TRBJ2-2	CASSFPLDNGELFF	TGCGCCAGCAGCTTCCCACTAGACAACGGGGAGCTGTTTTTT
TRBD1	TRBV6-1	TRBJ2-4	CASSPDRVKIQYF	TGTGCCAGCAGTCCTGACAGGGTTAAAATTCAGTACTTC
TRBD1	TRBV27	TRBJ1-2	CASSDRGRRNGYTF	TGTGCCAGCTCCGACAGGGGGCGCAGGAATGGCTACACCTTC
-	TRBV15	TRBJ2-7	CATSRDHQGQFFTYEQYF	TGTGCCACCAGCAGAGATCACCAGGGCCAGTTCTTTACCTACGAGCAGTACTTC
TRBD1	TRBV19	TRBJ1-6	CASRWWTGGHISPLHF	TGTGCCAGTAGATGGTGGACAGGAGGGCATATTTCACCCCTCCACTTT
TRBD2	TRBV28	TRBJ2-1	CASSTLAGEGNEQFF	TGTGCCAGCAGTACGCTAGCGGGAGAGGGAAATGAGCAGTTCTTC
-	TRBV12-5	TRBJ1-1	CASGIETGGEAFF	TGTGCTAGTGGTATCGAGACAGGTGGTGAAGCTTTCTTT
TRBD2	TRBV7-2	TRBJ2-3	CASSGRGGSTDTQYF	TGTGCCAGCAGCGGGCGGGGGGGTAGCACAGATACGCAGTATTTT
-	TRBV6-6	TRBJ2-5	CASSLDGGPVGKTQYF	TGTGCCAGCTCGCTAGACGGGGGGCCGGTCGGTAAGACCCAGTACTTC